This T cell receptor (delta chain) was identified in a study of Vδ1+ human thymocytes. Study-level results: Unexpected Vdelta2 sequences could cause misinterpretation of bulk repertoire data. Thymic TRG and TRD repertoires appeared highly polyclonal.

This clone has just a few counts. Its antigen is not known. RNA was extracted from the cells and then reverse transcribed. Multiplex PCR used pooled V-gene forward primers and a constant-region reverse primer to amplify CDR3s. TCRdb re-identified clones in the multiplex PCR reads via CATT. This repertoire shows about 55,000 delta-chain clones, around a sixth found once; its top ten account for approximately 0.5%. Trimming removed 0 bases from V and 0 bases from J, with 20 bases in between. CDR3 size: 19 residues. Germline assignment: CDR1 TSWWSYY and CDR2 QGS. The TCR comes from a boy under three years old who had congenital heart surgery. This sequence joins TRDV1 and TRDJ1, with D possibly TRDD3 on 5 matching bases. The sample taken for sequencing was Vdelta1+ gamma-delta thymocytes from the thymus. Subset defined: FACS-sorted CD3+ TCRalphabeta- TCRVdelta1+ TCRVdelta2- thymocytes. In DNA form, the CDR3 reads TGTGCTCTTGGGGAACTGGTCCGTGAGGCTGGGCAGTACACCGATAAACTCATCTTT. Translation: CALGELVREAGQYTDKLIF.